A selection of T cell receptor beta chains follows, all from one sample in a study of blood T cell repertoires in COVID-19. Only in-frame clones appear in the TCRdb table, and some are missing; sequencing was by immunoSEQ multiplex PCR. Counted here are roughly 330,000 clones, approximately 87% occurring once; the ten biggest clones make up approximately 5%. The sample comprised PBMCs or T cells enriched from blood (not recorded which). Receptor source: a woman younger than 45 who had recovered from COVID-19. Each CDR3 is given with its conserved first and last residue. D genes are given only for firm matches. Rows give clone size only sometimes, using once, few, many, or a class for an expanded clone.

>TRBD1|TRBV19|.|TRBJ1-5
TGTGCCAGTAGTATAGCAGGCACAGGGGGGTTCGGCAATCAGCCCCAGCATTTT
CASSIAGTGGFGNQPQHF
>.|TRBV2|.|TRBJ1-4
TGTGCCAGCAGTGCTGGTGGACTCGGGTTGGAAAAACTGTTTTTT
CASSAGGLGLEKLFF
>TRBD1|TRBV30|.|TRBJ2-7
TGTGCCTGGGGGACAGGGGCCGGATACGAGCAGTACTTC
CAWGTGAGYEQYF
>TRBD2|TRBV19|.|TRBJ2-2
TGTGCCAGTAGTGTCGGGTGGGCGGGGGACACCGGGGAGCTGTTTTTT
CASSVGWAGDTGELFF
>TRBD1|TRBV18|.|TRBJ1-3
TGTGCCAGCTCACCACTGGGACAGGGTTTGGCTGGAAACACCATATATTTT
CASSPLGQGLAGNTIYF
>.|TRBV10-3|few|TRBJ1-2
TGTGCCATCAGTGAGTCAGGCCAGGGCGTGGATGGCTACACCTTC
CAISESGQGVDGYTF
>.|TRBV12-5|once|TRBJ2-2
TGTGCTAGTGGTTTTGGGTCAGGGAACACCGGGGAGCTGTTTTTT
CASGFGSGNTGELFF
>.|TRBV4-1|.|TRBJ2-3
TGCGCCAGCAGGCAGGGATCCGCGGTAGATACGCAGTATTTT
CASRQGSAVDTQYF
>TRBD2|TRBV6-4|few|TRBJ2-2
TGTGCCAGCAGTGAGCGGGGGGGCAACACCGGGGAGCTGTTTTTT
CASSERGGNTGELFF
>TRBD2|TRBV4-1|.|TRBJ2-1
TGCGCCAGCAGCCAAGACCCGGGACTAGCGGGTTTAAGGGCTAATGAGCAGTTCTTC
CASSQDPGLAGLRANEQFF
>TRBD1|TRBV3-1/TRBV3-2|.|TRBJ2-7
TGTGCTACCCCGGACAGGGCCAACGAGCAGTACTTC
CATPDRANEQYF
>.|TRBV12-5|.|TRBJ1-1
TGTGCTAGTGGTCTGGGGTGGGGCAGCCGAAAGAACACTGAAGCTTTCTTT
CASGLGWGSRKNTEAFF
>TRBD1|TRBV7-2|.|TRBJ2-7
TGTGCCAGCAGCCCCGGGACAGGGGCTAGCTACGAGCAGTACTTC
CASSPGTGASYEQYF
>.|TRBV19|.|TRBJ1-5
TGTGCCAGTAGTATAGTCGGTGGCGGAGGCAATCAGCCCCAGCATTTT
CASSIVGGGGNQPQHF
>.|TRBV4-3|.|TRBJ2-1
TGCGCGATACAGCAGAAAAAAATTACGTCGGATGAGCAGTTCTTC
CAIQQKKITSDEQFF
>.|TRBV2|.|TRBJ1-2
TGTGCCAGCAGGGCTAGGGGACAAGATTATGGCTACACCTTC
CASRARGQDYGYTF
>TRBD1|TRBV18|.|TRBJ1-6
TGTGCCAGCTCACGGGCAGGGACAGGCAGAGACCTAAATTCACCCCTCCACTTT
CASSRAGTGRDLNSPLHF
>.|TRBV7-3|.|TRBJ1-1
TGTGCCAGCAGCATTGACAGAGGAACTGAAGCTTTCTTT
CASSIDRGTEAFF
>.|TRBV4-1|.|TRBJ2-4
TGCGCCAGCAGCCCGATTGTGGCGGGGCTAGCCAAAAACATTCAGTACTTC
CASSPIVAGLAKNIQYF
>TRBD1|TRBV9|once|TRBJ1-1
TGTGCCAGCAGCGCCAGTCCCGGGACAGGGCCCGGACGGGAAGCTTTCTTT
CASSASPGTGPGREAFF
>TRBD1|TRBV6-5|.|TRBJ1-2
TGTGCCAGCAGACAGGGGTGGAACTATGGCTACACCTTC
CASRQGWNYGYTF
>.|TRBV7-2|.|TRBJ2-7
TGTGCCAGCAGCTTAGTCCGGGGCTCCTACGAGCAGTACTTC
CASSLVRGSYEQYF
>TRBD2|TRBV24-1|.|TRBJ2-1
TGTGCCACCAGTGATTTGTTAGCGGGGGGTCTCGATGAGCAGTTCTTC
CATSDLLAGGLDEQFF
>.|TRBV15|.|TRBJ2-1
TGTGCCACCAGCATATTCGTCGAGCAGTTCTTC
CATSIFVEQFF
>.|TRBV11-3|.|TRBJ1-4
TGTGCCAGCAGCTGGAGGAGGAGGAATGCAACTAATGAAAAACTGTTTTTT
CASSWRRRNATNEKLFF
>TRBD1|TRBV5-4|.|TRBJ2-7
TGTGCCAGCAGCTCCGGACAGGGGGGGAGAGTATCTGTCGAGCAGTACTTC
CASSSGQGGRVSVEQYF
>.|TRBV27|.|TRBJ1-5
TGTGCCAGCAGTTTAGTCCAGGGCAATCAGCCCCAGCATTTT
CASSLVQGNQPQHF
>TRBD1|TRBV9|.|TRBJ1-2
TGTGCCAGCAGCGTAGGGACAGGGCCCTATGGCTACACCTTC
CASSVGTGPYGYTF
>TRBD1|TRBV2|once|TRBJ1-5
TGTGCCAGCAGTGAGGGACAGTTTCAGCCCCAGCATTTT
CASSEGQFQPQHF
>.|TRBV7-9|.|TRBJ1-4
TGTGCCAGCAGCTCCAGGGGAAGTCCAACTAATGAAAAACTGTTTTTT
CASSSRGSPTNEKLFF
>.|TRBV25-1|.|TRBJ1-6
TGTGCCAGCAGTCAAACAGGTGTAATAACCCTCCACTTT
CASSQTGVITLHF
>.|TRBV5-4|.|TRBJ2-3
TGTGCCAGCAGCGCGGCGGGGAGCGGAAGACTCTTCACAGATACGCAGTATTTT
CASSAAGSGRLFTDTQYF
>.|TRBV7-2|.|TRBJ1-2
TGTGCCAGCAGCCAACGGGGGGTTTATGGCTACACCTTC
CASSQRGVYGYTF
>TRBD1|TRBV2|.|TRBJ1-2
TGTGCCAGCAGTGAAACCGACCGGACAGGGGCTTATGGCTACACCTTC
CASSETDRTGAYGYTF
>.|TRBV9|.|TRBJ2-7
TGTGCCAGCAGCGTGGGTCTGGACAGATCCTACGAGCAGTACTTC
CASSVGLDRSYEQYF
>.|TRBV9|.|TRBJ1-3
TGTGCCAGCAGCGTAACAGGTTTTGGAAACACCATATATTTT
CASSVTGFGNTIYF
>TRBD1|TRBV5-1|.|TRBJ1-2
TGCGCCAGCAGCCCCACGGGACAGGGTTATGGCTACACCTTC
CASSPTGQGYGYTF
>.|TRBV18|.|TRBJ2-7
TGTGCCAGCTCGCCCTTCCGGGACACCCTTGGGGAGCAGTACTTC
CASSPFRDTLGEQYF
>.|TRBV6-5|.|TRBJ1-2
TGTGCCAGCAGCTCGAGATTTTCGGGTGGCTACACCTTC
CASSSRFSGGYTF
>.|TRBV19|.|TRBJ1-5
TGTGCCAGTAGTATAGAGGGAGAACAGCCCCAGCATTTT
CASSIEGEQPQHF
>TRBD1|TRBV5-1|.|TRBJ1-1
TGCGCCAGCAGTTACCAGGGACAGAGTGAAGCTTTCTTT
CASSYQGQSEAFF
>TRBD1|TRBV29-1|.|TRBJ1-1
TGCAGCGTTTACAGGGGGGAGAAGGTTGACACTGAAGCTTTCTTT
CSVYRGEKVDTEAFF
>TRBD1|TRBV7-6|.|TRBJ2-7
TGTGCCAGCAGCTCCTATCGGACAGGGCGAGATTCCTACGAGCAGTACTTC
CASSSYRTGRDSYEQYF
>.|TRBV18|.|TRBJ2-1
TGTGCCAGCTCACCAGAGTTCCTCCACAATGAGCAGTTCTTC
CASSPEFLHNEQFF
>.|TRBV19|.|TRBJ1-1
TGTGCATGCCAGTACCGAGGGGGCACTGAAGCTTTCTTT
CACQYRGGTEAFF
>TRBD1|TRBV6-1|.|TRBJ1-2
TGTGCCAGCAGTGAATTAGGGGGCCAAGGCTATGGCTACACCTTC
CASSELGGQGYGYTF
>TRBD1|TRBV12-3/TRBV12-4|few|TRBJ1-4
TGTGCCAGCGAGAAGGGGGCAGGGGAAAAACTGTTTTTT
CASEKGAGEKLFF
>TRBD1|TRBV25-1|.|TRBJ2-7
TGTGCCAGCAGTCTGACAGGGACCCACGAGCAGTACTTC
CASSLTGTHEQYF
>.|TRBV2|.|TRBJ2-7
TGTGCCAGCAGTGAAGGAGTTCTATACGAGCAGTACTTC
CASSEGVLYEQYF
>.|TRBV18|.|TRBJ1-1
TGTGCCAGCTCAGCGGAAATGGTAACTGAAGCTTTCTTT
CASSAEMVTEAFF
>TRBD2|TRBV19|.|TRBJ2-1
TGTGCCAGTAGTTTTAGCGGGGGGGCTTATGAGCAGTTCTTC
CASSFSGGAYEQFF
>TRBD2|TRBV6-6|.|TRBJ2-7
TGTGCCAGCAGTACCACTAGCGGGGGGGCTTACGAGCAGTACTTC
CASSTTSGGAYEQYF
>.|TRBV5-5|.|TRBJ2-3
TGTGCCAGCAGCTTGGATCCGGGAGGCACAGATACGCAGTATTTT
CASSLDPGGTDTQYF
>TRBD1|TRBV27|.|TRBJ1-6
TGTGCCAGCACCGCGGACAGGCTAGCGTATAATTCACCCCTCCACTTT
CASTADRLAYNSPLHF
>.|TRBV27|.|TRBJ2-2
TGTGCCAGCAGTTTATCACGGGGGAACACCGGGGAGCTGTTTTTT
CASSLSRGNTGELFF
>.|TRBV28|.|TRBJ2-2
TGTGCCAGCAGTCCAAGGGGCAGGCGCACCGGGGAGCTGTTTTTT
CASSPRGRRTGELFF
>TRBD1|TRBV6-5|few|TRBJ1-6
TGTGCCAGCAGGTGGACAGGTGGTTCACCCCTCCACTTT
CASRWTGGSPLHF
>TRBD1|TRBV28|.|TRBJ1-4
TGTGCCAGCAGTTTCTCGGGACAGGGGAATGAAAAACTGTTTTTT
CASSFSGQGNEKLFF
>.|TRBV3-1/TRBV3-2|.|TRBJ1-6
TGTGCCAGCAGCCCCCGAGGAAGTGACCGGTCACCCCTCCACTTT
CASSPRGSDRSPLHF
>.|TRBV6-2/TRBV6-3|.|TRBJ2-3
TGTGCCAGCAGTTACGGTGGATTTCCGGGGACAGATACGCAGTATTTT
CASSYGGFPGTDTQYF